This T cell receptor (beta chain) was identified during a study of T cell changes during pregnancy in multiple sclerosis. Only in-frame clones appear in the TCRdb table, and some are missing; sequencing was by immunoSEQ multiplex PCR. The sample holds 65,000 to 80,000 clones; 93% are singletons and the top ten take approximately 2.4%. CDR1 and CDR2 (germline): GTSNPN, SVGIG (reference sequence). The V segment lost 2 bases and the J segment 4 bases; nucleotides outside the gene matches: 5. The CDR3 has 14 residues. V is TRBV30 and J is TRBJ2-3, with 8 bases identical to TRBD2. This clonotype originated in a female donor with multiple sclerosis, enrolled in a pregnancy study. This sample comprised peripheral blood, obtained in the second trimester of pregnancy. The DNA for the CDR3 is TGTGCCTGGAGTTACGGGGGGGCCCCAGATACGCAGTATTTT. Protein: CAWSYGGAPDTQYF.